This T cell receptor beta chain was retrieved from a study of T-cell reconstitution after alpha-beta-depleted transplantation in children. The ends were cut back, 7 bases at V and 4 bases at J, with 16 bases in the middle. Germline CDR1 is LNHDA and CDR2 is SQIVND (reference sequence). The CDR3 has 14 residues. Preparing the TCRbeta library involved the use of unique molecular identifiers. TCRdb itself ran the PCR reads through MiXCR, one entry per CDR3 protein. The sample lists over 550,000 distinct CDR3 sequences, more than 9% occurring once. The input for sequencing was PBMCs from the stem cell graft donor, taken from the stem cell graft. This rearrangement joins TRBV19 to TRBJ2-5; D is ambiguous. The TCR sequence derives from a human donor who donated a stem cell graft to a child with acute myeloid leukemia. Here the CDR3 DNA reads TGTGCCAGTAAGACGGACCCGTCCGGAGAGACCCAGTACTTC. This encodes CASKTDPSGETQYF.